The source of this T cell receptor beta chain is a study of Ad26.COV2.S vaccination and SARS-CoV-2 variants. Whole-study context: Recipients of Ad26.COV2.S got it intramuscularly, once or twice 56 days apart.

Data came from immunoSEQ multiplex PCR; TCRdb stores just in-frame clones and leaves some out. The data contain a few hundred thousand clones, 90% of them singletons. Germline V CDR1 and CDR2: MDHEN, SYDVKM. Trimming took off 8 bases at V and 0 bases at J, with 13 bases between the two ends. There are 14 residues in the CDR3. Treatment denoted: around 19 received Ad26.COV2.S at low or high dose, single or two shots; a few received placebo; per-sample allocation not given. Vaccine and placebo recipients were sampled on day 63 after the first injection. V and J are TRBV28 and TRBJ1-1, with D tentatively TRBD1 (6 bases). The TCR was taken from a person between 18 and 59 years old who received the Ad26.COV2.S COVID-19 vaccine or a placebo. The material sequenced was peripheral blood, taken in a trial of Ad26.COV2.S vaccine versus placebo. CDR3 DNA sequence: TGTGCCAGCGTACCGGGACATATGAACACTGAAGCTTTCTTT. This sequence encodes CASVPGHMNTEAFF.